This is a list of T cell receptor beta chains from one sample in a study of blood T cell repertoires in COVID-19. Clones were read by immunoSEQ multiplex PCR, and TCRdb kept only the in-frame ones, dropping some. The sample consists of 300,000 to 350,000 clones, 75% to 90% of them appearing once. Sequencing was carried out using PBMCs or T cells enriched from blood (not recorded which). These TCRs come from a man aged 25-40 years who had recovered from COVID-19. The CDR3 runs from the conserved cysteine through the conserved F or W. D genes are given only for firm matches. Clone size appears in some rows only: once, few, many, or a class for an expanded clone.

D gene: .
J gene: TRBJ2-5
clone size: .
V gene: TRBV29-1
CDR3 DNA: TGCAGCGTTGCCGACGCAGGGTCCCACCAAGAGACCCAGTACTTC
CDR3 protein: CSVADAGSHQETQYF

D gene: .
J gene: TRBJ2-7
clone size: .
V gene: TRBV7-8
CDR3 DNA: TGTGCCAGCAGCTTCGGCAGGGGCCCATCCGAATCCTACGAGCAGTACTTC
CDR3 protein: CASSFGRGPSESYEQYF

D gene: .
J gene: TRBJ1-3
clone size: few
V gene: TRBV28
CDR3 DNA: TGTGCCAGCAGTTTATTCTCAGGGGCTGGAAACACCATATATTTT
CDR3 protein: CASSLFSGAGNTIYF

D gene: TRBD1
J gene: TRBJ1-1
clone size: .
V gene: TRBV4-2
CDR3 DNA: TGTGCCAGCAGCCCGATGACAGGGGGAACCACTAAACCAACGGGGAAAAGGAACACTGAAGCTTTCTTT
CDR3 protein: CASSPMTGGTTKPTGKRNTEAFF

D gene: .
J gene: TRBJ2-7
clone size: .
V gene: TRBV27
CDR3 DNA: TGTGCCAGCTCTAGCTCGCTCTCCTACGAGCAGTACTTC
CDR3 protein: CASSSSLSYEQYF

D gene: .
J gene: TRBJ1-2
clone size: few
V gene: TRBV28
CDR3 DNA: TGTGCCAGCAGTTCCCCAGGGGCCCCTGGGGCTAACTATGGCTACACCTTC
CDR3 protein: CASSSPGAPGANYGYTF

D gene: TRBD1
J gene: TRBJ1-2
clone size: .
V gene: TRBV24-1
CDR3 DNA: TGTGCCACCAGTGGAACAGGGGGCCGGGGCTACACCTTC
CDR3 protein: CATSGTGGRGYTF

D gene: .
J gene: TRBJ2-1
clone size: once
V gene: TRBV5-1
CDR3 DNA: TGCGCCAGCACAAACCGGGACACCCACTACAATGAGCAGTTCTTC
CDR3 protein: CASTNRDTHYNEQFF

D gene: TRBD1
J gene: TRBJ1-2
clone size: once
V gene: TRBV5-5
CDR3 DNA: TGTGCCAGCAGCTCACAGGGGAGCCCTAACTATGGCTACACCTTC
CDR3 protein: CASSSQGSPNYGYTF

D gene: TRBD1
J gene: TRBJ1-2
clone size: .
V gene: TRBV15
CDR3 DNA: TGTGCCACCAGCTCCGGGTACGGGACAGGTGTTGATGGCTACACCTTC
CDR3 protein: CATSSGYGTGVDGYTF

D gene: TRBD1
J gene: TRBJ1-3
clone size: .
V gene: TRBV29-1
CDR3 DNA: TGCAGCGTTGAAGTGGACAGGGAGGTAAACACCATATATTTT
CDR3 protein: CSVEVDREVNTIYF

D gene: TRBD1
J gene: TRBJ1-5
clone size: .
V gene: TRBV19
CDR3 DNA: TGTGCCAGTAGTATAGAGGGACAGTTATATCAGCCCCAGCATTTT
CDR3 protein: CASSIEGQLYQPQHF

D gene: .
J gene: TRBJ2-7
clone size: .
V gene: TRBV27
CDR3 DNA: TGTGCCAGCAGTTTGGCCGGGACTCCGCCCTACGAGCAGTACTTC
CDR3 protein: CASSLAGTPPYEQYF

D gene: .
J gene: TRBJ1-6
clone size: .
V gene: TRBV4-2
CDR3 DNA: TGTGCCAGCAGCCAAGTCACTGGGGCCTCTCTCCACTTT
CDR3 protein: CASSQVTGASLHF

D gene: TRBD1
J gene: TRBJ1-2
clone size: .
V gene: TRBV5-1
CDR3 DNA: TGCGCCAGCAGCTTGGGGACAGGGACCTATGGCTACACCTTC
CDR3 protein: CASSLGTGTYGYTF

D gene: .
J gene: TRBJ2-5
clone size: .
V gene: TRBV24-1
CDR3 DNA: TGTGCCACCAGTGATTTGGTCGACAGCCAGACCCAGTACTTC
CDR3 protein: CATSDLVDSQTQYF

D gene: TRBD1
J gene: TRBJ1-2
clone size: .
V gene: TRBV19
CDR3 DNA: TGTGCCAGTAGTGCCCAGGGGGCCCACTATGGCTACACCTTC
CDR3 protein: CASSAQGAHYGYTF

D gene: .
J gene: TRBJ1-2
clone size: .
V gene: TRBV21-1
CDR3 DNA: TGTGCCAGCAGCAGGACCCGGACAGGGAAGCGCAACTATGGCTACACCTTC
CDR3 protein: CASSRTRTGKRNYGYTF

D gene: TRBD1
J gene: TRBJ2-7
clone size: .
V gene: TRBV18
CDR3 DNA: TGTGCCAGCTCACCTTCGACAGGGGCTACCTACGAGCAGTACTTC
CDR3 protein: CASSPSTGATYEQYF

D gene: .
J gene: TRBJ1-1
clone size: .
V gene: TRBV29-1
CDR3 DNA: TGCAGCGTTGAATCTCAGGGGAACACTGAAGCTTTCTTT
CDR3 protein: CSVESQGNTEAFF

D gene: TRBD1
J gene: TRBJ1-1
clone size: .
V gene: TRBV27
CDR3 DNA: TGTGCCAGCAGTTTATCGTTCGGGACAGGGAATACTGAAGCTTTCTTT
CDR3 protein: CASSLSFGTGNTEAFF

D gene: TRBD1
J gene: TRBJ1-2
clone size: .
V gene: TRBV7-2
CDR3 DNA: TGTGCCAGCAGCTTATGGCAGGGGGCAAGGGATGGCTACACCTTC
CDR3 protein: CASSLWQGARDGYTF

D gene: TRBD1
J gene: TRBJ1-2
clone size: .
V gene: TRBV7-2
CDR3 DNA: TGTGCCAGCAGCTTAGCCAGGGGGGTCTATGGCTACACCTTC
CDR3 protein: CASSLARGVYGYTF

D gene: TRBD1
J gene: TRBJ2-7
clone size: .
V gene: TRBV10-3
CDR3 DNA: TGTGCCACCTTCTCTGGACAGGGGTCCTACGAGCAGTACTTC
CDR3 protein: CATFSGQGSYEQYF

D gene: .
J gene: TRBJ1-6
clone size: .
V gene: TRBV5-6
CDR3 DNA: TGTGCCAGCAGCTTGGGAGCCCAGGGTAATTCACCCCTCCACTTT
CDR3 protein: CASSLGAQGNSPLHF

D gene: TRBD1
J gene: TRBJ2-7
clone size: once
V gene: TRBV27
CDR3 DNA: TGTGCCAGCAGTGCGCGGACAGGGTACGAGCAGTACTTC
CDR3 protein: CASSARTGYEQYF

D gene: .
J gene: TRBJ1-6
clone size: .
V gene: TRBV18
CDR3 DNA: TGTGCCAGCTCACCACGGTCTCTCCGAAGCCATTCACCCCTCCACTTT
CDR3 protein: CASSPRSLRSHSPLHF

D gene: TRBD2
J gene: TRBJ2-1
clone size: .
V gene: TRBV11-2
CDR3 DNA: TGTGCCAGCAGCCAAAGTCACGGGGCTAGCGGGGGGTATGAGCAGTTCTTC
CDR3 protein: CASSQSHGASGGYEQFF

D gene: .
J gene: TRBJ1-5
clone size: few
V gene: TRBV19
CDR3 DNA: TGTGCCAGTAAGTTGGGGGACTATCAGCCCCAGCATTTT
CDR3 protein: CASKLGDYQPQHF

D gene: .
J gene: TRBJ1-5
clone size: .
V gene: TRBV4-1
CDR3 DNA: TGCGCCAGCAGCCAAGATAGAGTACGAAATCAGCCCCAGCATTTT
CDR3 protein: CASSQDRVRNQPQHF

D gene: TRBD1
J gene: TRBJ2-7
clone size: .
V gene: TRBV7-2
CDR3 DNA: TGTGCCAGCAGCTTAAACAGGGGATACGAGCAGTACTTC
CDR3 protein: CASSLNRGYEQYF